This T cell receptor (beta chain) was sequenced in a study of OX40 agonist ivuxolimab in advanced cancers. About the research overall: The mean age was 60 years, ranging from 23 to 79, with roughly four fifths of participants male. General study results and limits: Relative to CD4+, CD8+ T cells held more expanded clones on average. Expanded peripheral T cell antigen specificity was not determined.

V was pared by 5 bases and J by 1 base, with 15 bases between. Germline V gene data show CDR1 as SEHNR and CDR2 as FQNEAQ (reference sequence). CDR3 length: 15 amino acids. For this clone: Its target is not known.

Sequencing was performed with immunoSEQ multiplex PCR; in TCRdb, only in-frame clones are kept and a portion is missing. Of 60,000 to 75,000 clones listed, roughly 84% were seen once; the top ten hold roughly 7.9%. At cycle 4 day 1, cycle 7 day 1, and baseline, blood was sampled. The sequenced sample was CD4+ or CD8+ T cells sorted from blood, obtained in a trial of the OX40 agonist ivuxolimab. The V gene is TRBV7-9, the J gene TRBJ2-7; no firm D call. This receptor was obtained from an adult with an advanced solid tumor such as melanoma, head and neck, liver or kidney cancer. DNA of the CDR3: TGTGCCAGCAGCCCAAAAGGTGGGCGGTCCTACGAGCAGTACTTC. Translated: CASSPKGGRSYEQYF.